This T cell receptor (beta chain) was found in a study of cytomegalovirus exposure and HLA in healthy donors. For the study at large: Both the 100 to 150 validation repertoires and the approximately 670 first-cohort repertoires used the same platform, as reported by a later analysis. The study, taken as a whole, reports: First-cohort TCR clusters tended to co-occur in the roughly 130 validation repertoires, a later analysis found.

The V segment lost 3 bases and the J segment 0 bases; nucleotides outside the gene matches: 10. The CDR3 totals 18 residues. Germline lookup yields CDR1 LNHDA and CDR2 SQIVND (reference sequence). Repertoires were generated with immunoSEQ multiplex PCR, while TCRdb's copy carries only in-frame clones and drops some. The sample lists 110,000 or so clones, 70% to 90% occurring once. A remark on this clone: Antigen unknown.

The V and J genes are TRBV19 and TRBJ1-3, with 8 nucleotides matching TRBD1. The specimen sequenced was PBMCs. This TCR was sampled from a woman aged 30 to 39 in good health and CMV-seronegative. CDR3 amino acids: CASSIYRTGRVSGNTIYF. The CDR3 region has the DNA TGTGCCAGTAGTATTTACCGGACAGGGAGGGTCTCTGGAAACACCATATATTTT. The full variable domain, in which reference TRBV19 and TRBJ1-3 provide the parts outside the CDR3, is DGGITQSPKYLFRKEGQNVTLSCEQNLNHDAMYWYRQDPGQGLRLIYYSQIVNDFQKGDIAEGYSVSREKKESFPLTVTSAQKNPTAFYLCASSIYRTGRVSGNTIYFGEGSWLTVV.